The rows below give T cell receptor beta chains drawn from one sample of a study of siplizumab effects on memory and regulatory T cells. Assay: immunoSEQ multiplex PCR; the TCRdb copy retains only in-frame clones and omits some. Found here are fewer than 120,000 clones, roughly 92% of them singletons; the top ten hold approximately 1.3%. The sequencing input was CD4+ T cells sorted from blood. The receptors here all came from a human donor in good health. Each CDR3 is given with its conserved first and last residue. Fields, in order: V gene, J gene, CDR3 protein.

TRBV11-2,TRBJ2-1,CASSLDSSGVDEQFF
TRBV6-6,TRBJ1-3,CASSPFFSGNTIYF
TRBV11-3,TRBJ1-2,CASSLITGGDGYTF
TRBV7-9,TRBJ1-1,CASSLAIGGTEAFF
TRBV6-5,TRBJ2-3,CASRTQGDTQYF
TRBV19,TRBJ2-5,CASSPTLAWTQYF
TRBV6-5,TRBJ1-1,CASSWTGVAEAFF
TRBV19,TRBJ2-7,CASSIVVGSSYEQYF
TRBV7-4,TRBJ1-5,CASSLEGNGQGIYSNQPQHF
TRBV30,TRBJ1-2,CAWSDGTMNGYTF
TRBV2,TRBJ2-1,CASYKEMGNEQFF